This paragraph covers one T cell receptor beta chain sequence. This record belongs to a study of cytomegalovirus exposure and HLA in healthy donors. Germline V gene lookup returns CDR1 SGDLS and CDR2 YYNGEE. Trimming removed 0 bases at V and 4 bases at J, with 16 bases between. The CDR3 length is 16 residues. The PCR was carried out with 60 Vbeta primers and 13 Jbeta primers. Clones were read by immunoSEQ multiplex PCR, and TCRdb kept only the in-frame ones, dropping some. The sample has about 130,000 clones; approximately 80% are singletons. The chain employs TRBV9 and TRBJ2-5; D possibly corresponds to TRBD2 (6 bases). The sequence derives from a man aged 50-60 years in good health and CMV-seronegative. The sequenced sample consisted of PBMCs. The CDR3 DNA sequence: TGTGCCAGCAGCGTAGGGGGCGGGGTAATACGAGAGACCCAGTACTTC. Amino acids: CASSVGGGVIRETQYF.